This T cell receptor (beta chain) was identified during a study of chemoradiotherapy in HPV16-positive cancers. Sequencing was performed with immunoSEQ multiplex PCR; in TCRdb, only in-frame clones are kept and a portion is missing. The repertoire consists of around 13,000 clones, with 75% to 90% occurring once and the leading ten covering roughly a fifth. This CDR3 has 15 residues. Between the trimmed V and J ends, which lost 2 bases and 4 bases, there was a span of 13 bases. CDR1 is SEHNR, CDR2 FQNEAQ, per germline (reference sequence). This TCR was recovered from a human donor with HPV-associated anogenital cancer. V usage is TRBV7-9 and J usage is TRBJ2-3; no reliable D call. The specimen comprised blood, sampled from a patient who underwent chemoradiotherapy. CDR3: CASSLWVSAADTQYF. CDR3 nucleotides: TGTGCCAGCAGCTTATGGGTTTCGGCGGCAGATACGCAGTATTTT. The complete variable domain, with remaining parts taken from reference TRBV7-9 and TRBJ2-3, reads DTGVSQNPRHKITKRGQNVTFRCDPISEHNRLYWYRQTLGQGPEFLTYFQNEAQLEKSRLLSDRFSAERPKGSFSTLEIQRTEQGDSAMYLCASSLWVSAADTQYFGPGTRLTVL.